The next 2 T cell receptor beta chains were all read from a single sample in a study of identical twins. TCRdb used MiXCR to reprocess the 5' RACE reads, holding one entry per CDR3 protein. This sample has 1.5 million to 2 million distinct CDR3 sequences, with under 35% found just once. Sequencing was performed on cord blood. The receptors shown here come from a newborn girl in good health.

CDR3 nucleotide sequence: TGTGCCAGCAGCTTTTCAAGGACTAGCGGCCAAGAGACCCAGTACTTC. Its translation: CASSFSRTSGQETQYF. This rearrangement joins TRBV7-2 to TRBJ2-5; 10 nucleotides line up with TRBD2. The CDR3 is 16 amino acids. From germline, CDR1 is SGHTA and CDR2 FQGNSA. After removal of 3 bases from V and 1 base from J, the junction contained 5 bases not matched to a gene. Full variable domain (outside the CDR3, taken from reference TRBV7-2 and TRBJ2-5): GAGVSQSPSNKVTEKGKDVELRCDPISGHTALYWYRQSLGQGLEFLIYFQGNSAPDKSGLPSDRFSAERTGGSVSTLTIQRTQQEDSAVYLCASSFSRTSGQETQYFGPGTRLLVL.

V usage is TRBV3-1 and J usage is TRBJ2-3; TRBD2 matches 13 bases. This CDR3 comprises 16 residues. Germline CDR1 is LGHDT and CDR2 is YNNKEL (reference sequence). V dropped 4 bases and J dropped 5; count of bases not matched to a gene: 6. The CDR3 coding sequence is TGTGCCAGCAGCCGAGGACTAGCGGGAGTATTAGATACGCAGTATTTT. Its translation: CASSRGLAGVLDTQYF.